The TCR beta chain under discussion was sequenced for a study of response to subunit inactivated influenza vaccine. Via MiXCR, TCRdb re-called the RT-PCR reads, giving one row per CDR3 protein. The sample holds just under 550,000 distinct CDR3 sequences, under 30% seen once. This sample was shared with a second study, whose subject was T cells expressing NK-cell markers. From that second work: TCR beta cDNA was generated via 5'RACE template switching incorporating UMIs. Whether expanded NKG2C+ T cell clones were HCMV specific stayed uncertain.

The origin of this receptor is a man in his forties or fifties who received an inactivated influenza vaccine. The sequences come from CD4+ T cells sorted from PBMCs, collected less than 13 days after vaccination.

The CDR3 is CATSDSRLAGERNEQFF. CDR3 coding DNA: TGTGCCACCAGTGATTCCCGACTAGCGGGAGAAAGGAATGAGCAGTTCTTC. This chain uses TRBV24-1 with TRBJ2-1, with 12 bases fitting TRBD2. Germline V gives CDR1 KGHDR, CDR2 SFDVKD. This CDR3 is 17 amino acids long. Trimming removed 2 bases from V and 7 bases from J; junction bases left unmatched: 8.